This T cell receptor (beta chain) was captured by sequencing in a study of T cell responses to AZD1222 COVID-19 vaccine. Germline V CDR1 and CDR2: MNHNS, SASEGT. V lost 2 bases and J lost 6, with 10 bases in between. This CDR3 contains 14 residues. Findings of the study overall: Vaccine-related CD4 TCRs covered spike, predominating at 160-218 and 743-854. Clonal diversity was possibly underestimated, and white British individuals and females predominated among donors.

As for this clone: Its antigen is still unknown.

Measured with immunoSEQ multiplex PCR; TCRdb has only the in-frame clones, and not every one. The table shows about 140,000 clones, with almost 90% occurring only once. The TCR was taken from an adult in good health. Sequences were derived from peripheral blood, sampled on day 0 of AZD1222 vaccination. The chain links TRBV6-1 to TRBJ1-4, with D unresolved. The CDR3 coding sequence is TGTGCCAGCAGTGAACTTTGGGCGGATGAAAAACTGTTTTTT. Residues: CASSELWADEKLFF.